Below are 32 T cell receptor beta chains sequenced from a single sample in a study of T cell responses to AZD1222 COVID-19 vaccine. Libraries were prepared by immunoSEQ multiplex PCR; TCRdb keeps only in-frame clonotypes and omits some of them. The sample includes some 150,000 clones, about 86% of them seen just once. Specimen: peripheral blood, collected 28 days after the second AZD1222 dose. These receptors came from an adult who received the AZD1222 COVID-19 vaccine.

The V and J genes are TRBV24-1 and TRBJ2-7, with 8 bases lining up with TRBD1. V shed 9 bases and J 1 base; nucleotides not matched to a gene: 19. Germline V CDR1 and CDR2: KGHDR, SFDVKD. This CDR3 region has 18 residues. The CDR3 sequence is CATGAGQGLRARSYEQYF. The CDR3 coding sequence is TGTGCCACCGGGGCCGGACAGGGCCTACGGGCGAGGTCCTACGAGCAGTACTTC.

The chain combines TRBV11-3 with TRBJ2-5; D gene unclear. V lost 2 bases and J lost 4, with 11 bases in between. The germline gives CDR1 SGHNT, CDR2 YENEEA. The CDR3 consists of 14 residues. The CDR3 region is CASSLFGLPETQYF. The CDR3 DNA reads TGTGCCAGCAGCTTATTTGGTCTACCAGAGACCCAGTACTTC. Combining the CDR3 with reference TRBV11-3 and TRBJ2-5 gives the whole variable domain EAGVVQSPRYKIIEKKQPVAFWCNPISGHNTLYWYLQNLGQGPELLIRYENEEAVDDSQLPKDRFSAERLKGVDSTLKIQPAELGDSAVYLCASSLFGLPETQYFGPGTRLLVL.

Here the CDR3 reads CASSQDSGVGRRETQYF. The DNA for the CDR3 is TGTGCCAGCAGCCAAGATTCAGGGGTGGGCCGAAGGGAGACCCAGTACTTC. The gene calls are TRBV14 and TRBJ2-5; tentative D call: TRBD1 (6 bases). From germline, CDR1 is SGHDN and CDR2 FVKESK. Trimming pared 0 bases from V and 5 bases from J, leaving 19 bases between. This CDR3 comprises 17 residues. The full variable domain, its missing parts supplied by reference TRBV14 and TRBJ2-5, is EAGVTQFPSHSVIEKGQTVTLRCDPISGHDNLYWYRRVMGKEIKFLLHFVKESKQDESGMPNNRFLAERTGGTYSTLKVQPAELEDSGVYFCASSQDSGVGRRETQYFGPGTRLLVL.

The chain is built from TRBV11-2 and TRBJ2-7; no clear D. The CDR3 is made up of 12 amino acids. V was clipped by 5 bases and J by 3 bases, with 8 bases between them. Germline CDR1 reads SGHAT; CDR2 reads FQNNGV. The CDR3, as DNA: TGTGCCAGCAGCCGACCTTTCTACGAGCAGTACTTC. It encodes CASSRPFYEQYF.

This sequence joins TRBV6-5 and TRBJ2-2; the D call may be TRBD1 or TRBD2 (5 bases each). CDR3 length equals 14 residues. Per the germline V gene, CDR1 is MNHEY and CDR2 is SVGAGI. V was cut by 8 bases and J by 4 bases, with 14 bases left in between. The CDR3 region has the DNA TGTGCCAGCGGGACGTGGCAGACCACCGGGGAGCTGTTTTTT. Its protein is CASGTWQTTGELFF.

The chain recombines TRBV19 with TRBJ2-3, with 9 bases identical to TRBD1. CDR3 length: 15 residues. V shed 3 bases, J shed 3 bases, and the junction held 4 bases outside the gene matches. Germline CDR1 LNHDA, CDR2 SQIVND (reference sequence). Here the CDR3 reads CASSIGDRETDTQYF. The CDR3 region has the DNA TGTGCCAGTAGTATCGGGGACAGGGAAACAGATACGCAGTATTTT.

This chain links TRBV7-9 with TRBJ1-4; the D is unclear. CDR1 and CDR2 (germline): SEHNR, FQNEAQ (reference sequence). CDR3 length: 14 amino acids. V lost 2 bases and J lost 7, with 11 bases in between. The CDR3 region has the DNA TGTGCCAGCAGCTTACCCCAGGTCCGTGAAAAACTGTTTTTT. This translates into CASSLPQVREKLFF.

This chain joins TRBV19 and TRBJ2-5, with D unresolved. The germline V and J ends were trimmed by 5 bases and 3 bases, with 7 bases remaining between them. CDR3 length equals 12 residues. In germline, CDR1 is LNHDA, CDR2 SQIVND (reference sequence). CDR3 in amino acids: CASSAQEETQYF. The CDR3 DNA reads TGTGCCAGTAGTGCCCAAGAAGAGACCCAGTACTTC.

The chain is built from TRBV6-5 and TRBJ2-7, with D possibly TRBD1 on 6 matching bases. Germline V lookup: CDR1 MNHEY, CDR2 SVGAGI. CDR3 length: 14 residues. Trimming shortened V by 7 bases and J by 0 bases, and 13 bases separated the two germline ends. The CDR3 protein is CASNPTGTSYEQYF. CDR3 nucleotides: TGTGCCAGCAACCCGACAGGTACCTCCTACGAGCAGTACTTC.

This rearrangement joins TRBV5-1 to TRBJ1-1; D not resolved. The CDR3 totals 13 residues. Germline assignment: CDR1 SGHRS and CDR2 YFSETQ. The ends were cut back, 4 bases at V and 1 base at J, with 8 bases in the middle. CDR3 nucleotides: TGCGCCAGCAGCCCCGGTCCGAACACTGAAGCTTTCTTT. Its translation is CASSPGPNTEAFF.

The chain has TRBV6-6 and TRBJ1-2; D not certain. CDR3 length: 11 residues. Trimming took off 0 bases at V and 7 bases at J, with 3 bases between the two ends. The germline gives CDR1 MNHNY, CDR2 SVGAGI (reference sequence). In nucleotides, the CDR3 is TGTGCCAGCAGTTACTCCCGTGGCTACACCTTC. Amino acids: CASSYSRGYTF.

The rearrangement uses TRBV18 and TRBJ2-3; 7 bases map to TRBD2. Germline CDR1 KGHSH, CDR2 LQKENI. The CDR3 runs to 14 residues. With V trimmed by 2 bases and J by 1 base, 0 bases remained unmatched. CDR3 DNA sequence: TGTGCCAGCTCACCAGGGGGGGGCACAGATACGCAGTATTTT. Its translation: CASSPGGGTDTQYF.

The V and J genes are TRBV19 and TRBJ2-1, with D hard to call. The length of the CDR3 is 13 residues. Germline V gene lookup returns CDR1 LNHDA and CDR2 SQIVND (reference sequence). The ends were cut back, 1 base at V and 8 bases at J, with 9 bases in the middle. Here the CDR3 reads CASSIGGSYEQFF. CDR3 bases: TGTGCCAGTAGTATAGGAGGAAGTTATGAGCAGTTCTTC.

This clone appeared a single time. The chain couples TRBV2 to TRBJ1-5; D gene ambiguous. Germline CDR1 reads SNHLY; CDR2 reads FYNNEI. V was trimmed by 6 bases and J by 0 bases, leaving 9 bases between them. The CDR3 is 14 residues long. Here the CDR3 DNA reads TGTGCCAGCAGCCGAGCGTATAGCAATCAGCCCCAGCATTTT. This sequence encodes CASSRAYSNQPQHF.

The chain carries TRBV20-1 and TRBJ2-7; D is unresolved. This CDR3 contains 8 residues. CDR1 and CDR2 from the germline V gene are DFQATT and SNEGSKA (reference sequence). Between the trimmed V and J ends, which lost 8 bases and 5 bases, there was a span of 4 bases. The CDR3 sequence: CSSDEQYF. CDR3 nucleotides: TGCAGTTCGGACGAGCAGTACTTC.

The chain carries TRBV6-1 and TRBJ1-3, with no clear D. Germline V gene lookup returns CDR1 MNHNS and CDR2 SASEGT. The CDR3 sequence is 13 residues long. Trimming stripped 6 bases from V and 4 bases from J, with 10 bases between. This CDR3 reads CASSPAPGNTIYF. CDR3 coding DNA: TGTGCCAGCAGCCCGGCGCCGGGAAACACCATATATTTT.

The V and J genes are TRBV19 and TRBJ1-6, with D perhaps matching TRBD1 (5 bases). The CDR3 has 14 amino acids. Germline V gives CDR1 LNHDA, CDR2 SQIVND (reference sequence). V was trimmed by 9 bases and J by 9 bases, leaving 18 bases between them. The CDR3 reads CASKSSGGGSPLHF. The CDR3, as DNA: TGTGCCAGCAAGAGTTCGGGGGGAGGTTCACCCCTCCACTTT.

This chain links TRBV11-2 with TRBJ2-1; the D gene is possibly TRBD2 (6 bases). The V gene lost 2 bases and the J gene lost 2 bases, with 10 bases spanning the gap. In germline, CDR1 is SGHAT, CDR2 FQNNGV. The CDR3 runs to 15 residues. CDR3 nucleotide sequence: TGTGCCAGCAGCTTATGGACGGGGGCCTACAATGAGCAGTTCTTC. This gives the protein CASSLWTGAYNEQFF.

The CDR3 loop reads CAWSYRGEPGELFF. In nucleotides, the CDR3 is TGTGCCTGGAGTTACCGAGGGGAACCCGGGGAGCTGTTTTTT. The chain uses TRBV30 and TRBJ2-2; either TRBD1 or TRBD2 may fit D (5 bases each). The germline CDR1 and CDR2 sequences are GTSNPN and SVGIG (reference sequence). Trimming stripped 2 bases from V and 6 bases from J, with 13 bases between. The length of the CDR3 is 14 residues.

The count of this clone is one. Other nucleotide sequences from this sample produce the same CDR3. The chain recombines TRBV6-5 with TRBJ2-7, with a possible D match to TRBD2 (5 bases). The CDR3 extends over 12 amino acids. Trimming stripped 4 bases from V and 6 bases from J, with 10 bases between. Germline V gives CDR1 MNHEY, CDR2 SVGAGI. The CDR3 nucleotides read TGTGCCAGCAGTTCCCCCGGAGGCGAGCAGTACTTC. Its translation is CASSSPGGEQYF.

The chain uses TRBV6-1 and TRBJ2-3; D possibly uses TRBD1 or TRBD2 (5 bases each). Germline CDR1 is MNHNS and CDR2 is SASEGT. This CDR3 is built from 15 residues. V lost 1 base and J lost 3, with 11 bases in between. CDR3 nucleotide sequence: TGTGCCAGCAGTGAAGGAGGGGTGGGGACAGATACGCAGTATTTT. Its translation: CASSEGGVGTDTQYF.

The chain has TRBV4-1 and TRBJ2-7; D unresolved. The germline gives CDR1 MGHRA, CDR2 YSYEKL. V dropped 4 bases and J dropped 4 bases, with 11 bases sitting between them. The CDR3 extends over 13 amino acids. CDR3 sequence reads: CASSRTTGYEQYF. CDR3 nucleotide sequence: TGCGCCAGCAGCCGGACCACCGGGTACGAGCAGTACTTC.

This chain joins TRBV18 and TRBJ2-7, with 12 bases that match TRBD1. This CDR3 comprises 15 residues. Germline V gene lookup returns CDR1 KGHSH and CDR2 LQKENI. V was pared by 5 bases and J by 4 bases, with 6 bases of the junction left unmatched. The CDR3 loop is CASSLGTGGEYEQYF. The CDR3 coding sequence is TGTGCCAGCTCATTAGGGACAGGGGGCGAGTACGAGCAGTACTTC. Supplemented by reference TRBV18 and TRBJ2-7, the full variable domain reads NAGVMQNPRHLVRRRGQEARLRCSPMKGHSHVYWYRQLPEEGLKFMVYLQKENIIDESGMPKERFSAEFPKEGPSILRIQQVVRGDSAAYFCASSLGTGGEYEQYFGPGTRLTVT.

This chain links TRBV30 with TRBJ2-2, with D unclear. Germline CDR1 reads GTSNPN; CDR2 reads SVGIG (reference sequence). The CDR3 is made up of 14 amino acids. Between the trimmed V and J ends, which lost 2 bases and 3 bases, there was a span of 10 bases. As DNA, the CDR3 is TGTGCCTGGAGTTTTGGGCTGGACACCGGGGAGCTGTTTTTT. Residues: CAWSFGLDTGELFF.

This rearrangement joins TRBV21-1 to TRBJ1-4; the tabulated D call, TRBD1, remains unverified against the DNA. TRBV21-1 is a pseudogene locus. The CDR3 has 16 residues. The CDR3 region has the DNA TGTGCCAGCAGCAAAGGGTGGCAGGGGGTTGGTGAAAAACTGTTTTTT. Translation: CASSKGWQGVGEKLFF.

The DNA for the CDR3 is TGTGCCAGCAGTTTAGGGGCAGGGGGGGAGAGACTGTTTTTT. Its translation: CASSLGAGGERLFF. The rearrangement links TRBV28 to TRBJ1-4; 7 bases are a match to TRBD1. The ends lost 2 bases at V and 13 bases at J; junction bases unmatched: 10. Looked up from germline, CDR1 is MDHEN and CDR2 is SYDVKM. The CDR3 extends over 14 amino acids.

V and J are TRBV11-2 and TRBJ2-3; TRBD1 aligns across 9 bases. The CDR3 is made up of 16 amino acids. Trimming took 5 bases from V and 1 from J; bases not matched to a gene: 7. Germline CDR1 is SGHAT and CDR2 is FQNNGV. The CDR3 coding sequence is TGTGCCAGCAGCACACTACGGGACAGGGGCACAGATACGCAGTATTTT. It is translated as CASSTLRDRGTDTQYF.

The chain combines TRBV6-5 with TRBJ1-3; tentatively, D is TRBD1 (5 bases). Germline V gene data show CDR1 as MNHEY and CDR2 as SVGAGI. This CDR3 has 13 residues. Trimming pared 8 bases from V and 3 bases from J, leaving 11 bases between. CDR3: CASLAGVGNTIYF. The CDR3, as DNA: TGTGCCAGCCTAGCGGGGGTTGGAAACACCATATATTTT.

The chain recombines TRBV3-1 (or the pseudogene TRBV3-2) with TRBJ1-5; perhaps TRBD1 as D (5 bases). The CDR3 is 14 amino acids. Germline V gene data show CDR1 as LGHDT and CDR2 as YNNKEL (reference sequence). V was pared by 4 bases and J by 4 bases, with 11 bases between. The CDR3 loop reads CASSPETANQPQHF. CDR3 sequence (DNA): TGTGCCAGCAGCCCCGAGACAGCTAATCAGCCCCAGCATTTT.

The rearrangement links TRBV27 to TRBJ1-1; TRBD1 is a possible D gene (6 bases). This CDR3 region has 11 residues. Trimming took off 4 bases at V and 8 bases at J, with 8 bases between the two ends. From germline, CDR1 is MNHEY and CDR2 SMNVEV (reference sequence). The CDR3 loop reads CASSSTGEAFF. DNA of the CDR3: TGTGCCAGCAGTTCGACAGGCGAAGCTTTCTTT.

The J gene is TRBJ1-1, the V gene TRBV6-5; TRBD1 might be the D (6 bases). The CDR3 sequence is 12 residues long. V was trimmed by 6 bases and J by 8 bases, leaving 13 bases between them. Germline CDR1 MNHEY, CDR2 SVGAGI. The chain's CDR3 is CASSQRGAEAFF. The CDR3 coding sequence is TGTGCCAGCAGCCAACGGGGGGCCGAAGCTTTCTTT.

The chain is built from TRBV5-1 and TRBJ1-2; weak D call: TRBD1 (5 bases). This CDR3 has 14 residues. Germline V gene lookup returns CDR1 SGHRS and CDR2 YFSETQ. V dropped 4 bases and J dropped 2 bases, with 12 bases sitting between them. CDR3 nucleotides: TGCGCCAGCAGCCCGACAGCGTCAAACTATGGCTACACCTTC. Protein product: CASSPTASNYGYTF.